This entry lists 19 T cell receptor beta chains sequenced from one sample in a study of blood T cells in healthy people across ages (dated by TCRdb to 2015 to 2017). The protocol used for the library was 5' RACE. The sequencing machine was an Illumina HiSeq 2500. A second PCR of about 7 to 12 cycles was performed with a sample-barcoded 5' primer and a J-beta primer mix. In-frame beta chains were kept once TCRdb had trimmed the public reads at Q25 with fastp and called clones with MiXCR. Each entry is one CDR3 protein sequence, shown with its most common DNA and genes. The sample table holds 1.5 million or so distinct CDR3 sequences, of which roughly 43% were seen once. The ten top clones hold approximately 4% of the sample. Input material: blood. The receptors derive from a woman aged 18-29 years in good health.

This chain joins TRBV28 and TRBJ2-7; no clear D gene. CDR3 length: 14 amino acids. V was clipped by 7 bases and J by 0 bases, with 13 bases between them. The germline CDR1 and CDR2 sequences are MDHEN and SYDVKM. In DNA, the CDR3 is TGTGCCAGCACCTCTGGAAGGGCCTCCTACGAGCAGTACTTC. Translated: CASTSGRASYEQYF.

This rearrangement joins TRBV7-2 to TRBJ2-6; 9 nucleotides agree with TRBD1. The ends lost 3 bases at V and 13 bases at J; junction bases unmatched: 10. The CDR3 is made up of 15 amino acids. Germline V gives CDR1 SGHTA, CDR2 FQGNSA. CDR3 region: CASSFSGTGSLVLTF. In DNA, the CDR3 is TGTGCCAGCAGCTTCTCCGGGACAGGGTCCCTAGTCCTGACTTTC.

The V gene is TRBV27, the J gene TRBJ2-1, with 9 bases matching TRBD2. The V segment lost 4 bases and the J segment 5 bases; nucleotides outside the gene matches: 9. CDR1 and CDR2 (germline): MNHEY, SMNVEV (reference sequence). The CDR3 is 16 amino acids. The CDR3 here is CASSSISGGPNNEQFF. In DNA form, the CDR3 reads TGTGCCAGCAGTTCCATCAGCGGGGGGCCTAACAATGAGCAGTTCTTC.

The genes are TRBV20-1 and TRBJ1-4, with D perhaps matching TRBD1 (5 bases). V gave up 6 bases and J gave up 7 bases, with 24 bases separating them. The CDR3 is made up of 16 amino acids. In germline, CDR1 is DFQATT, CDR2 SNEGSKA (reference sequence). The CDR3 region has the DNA TGCAGTGCGACGCATGCTTCTGGGGTGGGGGGTGAAAAACTGTTTTTT. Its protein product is CSATHASGVGGEKLFF.

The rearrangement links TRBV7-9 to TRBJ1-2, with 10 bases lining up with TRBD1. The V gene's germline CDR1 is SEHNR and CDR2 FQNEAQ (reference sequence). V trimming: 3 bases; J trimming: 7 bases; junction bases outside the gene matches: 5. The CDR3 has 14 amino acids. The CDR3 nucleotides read TGTGCCAGCAGCTTGACAGGGGGCTCAAGTGGCTACACCTTC. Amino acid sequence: CASSLTGGSSGYTF. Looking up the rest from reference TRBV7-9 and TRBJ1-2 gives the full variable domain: DTGVSQNPRHKITKRGQNVTFRCDPISEHNRLYWYRQTLGQGPEFLTYFQNEAQLEKSRLLSDRFSAERPKGSFSTLEIQRTEQGDSAMYLCASSLTGGSSGYTFGSGTRLTVV.

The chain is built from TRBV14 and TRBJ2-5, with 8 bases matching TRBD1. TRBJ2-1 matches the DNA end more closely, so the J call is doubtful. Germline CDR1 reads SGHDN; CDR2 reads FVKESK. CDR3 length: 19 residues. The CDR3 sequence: CASSPPRDRGFGYQETQFF. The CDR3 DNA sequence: TGTGCCAGCAGCCCGCCGCGCGACAGGGGATTTGGGTACCAAGAGACCCAGTTCTTC.

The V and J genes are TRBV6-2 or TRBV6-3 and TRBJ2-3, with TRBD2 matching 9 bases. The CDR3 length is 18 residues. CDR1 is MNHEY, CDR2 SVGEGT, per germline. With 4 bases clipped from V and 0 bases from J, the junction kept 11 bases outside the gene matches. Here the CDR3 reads CASSSPRLADRSTDTQYF. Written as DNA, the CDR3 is TGTGCCAGCAGTTCCCCCAGACTAGCGGACCGTAGCACAGATACGCAGTATTTT.

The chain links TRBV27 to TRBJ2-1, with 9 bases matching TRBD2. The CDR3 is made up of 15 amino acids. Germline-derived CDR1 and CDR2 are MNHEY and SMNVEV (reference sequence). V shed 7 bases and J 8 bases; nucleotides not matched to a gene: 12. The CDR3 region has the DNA TGTGCCAGCACTCAAAGGGCGGGAGGGTCGCATGAGCAGTTCTTC. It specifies CASTQRAGGSHEQFF.

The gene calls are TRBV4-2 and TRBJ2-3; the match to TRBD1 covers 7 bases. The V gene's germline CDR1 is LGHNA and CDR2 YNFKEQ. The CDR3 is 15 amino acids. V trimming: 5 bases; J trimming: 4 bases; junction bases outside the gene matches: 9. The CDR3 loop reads CASSSDGGQADTQYF. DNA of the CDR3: TGTGCCAGCAGCTCCGACGGCGGACAGGCAGATACGCAGTATTTT.

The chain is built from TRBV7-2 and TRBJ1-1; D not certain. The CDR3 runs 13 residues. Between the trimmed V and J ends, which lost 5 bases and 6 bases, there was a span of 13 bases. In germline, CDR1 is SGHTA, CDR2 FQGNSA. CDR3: CASSRTMIPEAFF. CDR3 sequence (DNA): TGTGCCAGCAGCCGTACCATGATCCCTGAAGCTTTCTTT.

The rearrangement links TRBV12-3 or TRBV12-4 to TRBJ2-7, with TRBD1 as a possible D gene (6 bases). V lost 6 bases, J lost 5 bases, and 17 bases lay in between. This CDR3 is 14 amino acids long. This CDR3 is CASSTFRGSDEQYF. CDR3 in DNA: TGTGCCAGCAGCACTTTCAGGGGATCTGACGAGCAGTACTTC.

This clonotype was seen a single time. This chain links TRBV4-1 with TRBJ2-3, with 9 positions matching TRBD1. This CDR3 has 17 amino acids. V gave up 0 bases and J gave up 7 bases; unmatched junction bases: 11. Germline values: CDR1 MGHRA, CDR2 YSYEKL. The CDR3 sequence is CASSQDVAGTGMHTQYF. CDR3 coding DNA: TGCGCCAGCAGCCAAGATGTGGCCGGGACAGGGATGCATACGCAGTATTTT.

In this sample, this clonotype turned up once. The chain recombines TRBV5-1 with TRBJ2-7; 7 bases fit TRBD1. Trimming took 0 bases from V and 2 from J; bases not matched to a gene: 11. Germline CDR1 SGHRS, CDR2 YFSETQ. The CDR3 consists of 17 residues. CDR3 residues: CASSLGTGVLGTYEQYF. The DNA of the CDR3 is TGCGCCAGCAGCTTGGGAACAGGGGTCCTCGGCACCTACGAGCAGTACTTC.

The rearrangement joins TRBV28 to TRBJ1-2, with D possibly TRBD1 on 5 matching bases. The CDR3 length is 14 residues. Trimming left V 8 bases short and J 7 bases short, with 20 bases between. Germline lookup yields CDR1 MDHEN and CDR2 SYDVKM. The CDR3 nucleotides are TGTGCCAGCTCCCTCGGCAGGGCCTCAGCTGGCTACACCTTC. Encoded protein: CASSLGRASAGYTF.

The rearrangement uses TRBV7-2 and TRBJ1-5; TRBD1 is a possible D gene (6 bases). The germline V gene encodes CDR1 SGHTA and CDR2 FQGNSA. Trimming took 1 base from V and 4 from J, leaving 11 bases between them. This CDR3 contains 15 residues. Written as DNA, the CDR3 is TGTGCCAGCAGCTTAGTGGGGGCGGTGAATCAGCCCCAGCATTTT. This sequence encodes CASSLVGAVNQPQHF.

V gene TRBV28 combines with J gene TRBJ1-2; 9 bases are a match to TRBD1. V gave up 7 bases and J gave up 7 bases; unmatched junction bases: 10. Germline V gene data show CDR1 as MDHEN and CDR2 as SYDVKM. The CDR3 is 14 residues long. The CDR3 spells CASISNRGRFGYTF. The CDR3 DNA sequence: TGTGCCAGCATTTCGAACAGGGGGCGGTTTGGCTACACCTTC.

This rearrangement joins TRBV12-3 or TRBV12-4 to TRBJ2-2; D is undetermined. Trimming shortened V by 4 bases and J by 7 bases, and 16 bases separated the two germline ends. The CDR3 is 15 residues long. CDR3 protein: CASSSPAGGVGELFF. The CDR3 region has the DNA TGTGCCAGCAGTTCGCCGGCAGGCGGAGTCGGGGAGCTGTTTTTT.

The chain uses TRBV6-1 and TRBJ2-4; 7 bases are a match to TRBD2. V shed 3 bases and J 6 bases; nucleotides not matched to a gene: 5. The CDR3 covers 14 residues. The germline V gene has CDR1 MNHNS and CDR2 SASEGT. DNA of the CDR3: TGTGCCAGCAGTGAGGGGGAGGGGACAAACATTCAGTACTTC. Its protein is CASSEGEGTNIQYF.

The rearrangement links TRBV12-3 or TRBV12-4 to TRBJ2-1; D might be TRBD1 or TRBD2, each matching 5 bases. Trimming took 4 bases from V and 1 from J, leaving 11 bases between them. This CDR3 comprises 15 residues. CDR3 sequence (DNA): TGTGCCAGCAGTTGGGACGGACAATCCTACAATGAGCAGTTCTTC. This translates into CASSWDGQSYNEQFF.